Listed below are T cell receptor beta chains from one sample, sequenced in a study of T cells expressing NK-cell markers. After re-calling the 5' RACE reads, TCRdb lists one entry per CDR3 protein, DNA absent. Its listing shows 350,000 to 450,000 distinct CDR3 sequences. What was sequenced was blood T cells: a sorted CD56 or NKG2C T cell subset, CD4+ or CD8+ T cells, or bulk PBMC T cells (not recorded which). All receptors come from a man aged 18-70 years in good health. The CDR3 runs from the conserved cysteine through the conserved F or W.

J	V	CDR3
TRBJ2-1	TRBV28	CASSIGTGVLREFF
TRBJ2-2	TRBV5-1	CASSFRRDRTNTGELFF
TRBJ2-7	TRBV18	CASSPETGSSYEQYF
TRBJ1-6	TRBV5-1	CASSARTGKDSPLHF
TRBJ2-7	TRBV2	CASSSEWPQTYEQYF
TRBJ2-7	TRBV18	CASSPLELARSYEQYF
TRBJ1-2	TRBV5-1	CASSPGGSYNYGYTF
TRBJ1-6	TRBV6-1	CASSEAMWGQFDSPLHF
TRBJ1-5	TRBV4-1	CASSPQGNWGQPQHF
TRBJ2-3	TRBV3-1	CASSQGTSGPGTQYF
TRBJ1-2	TRBV7-9	CASNPGRDYGYTF
TRBJ2-1	TRBV7-2	CASSRDRENEQFF
TRBJ2-3	TRBV30	CAWSPAGGPDTQYF
TRBJ2-3	TRBV7-9	CASSFPGSRDTQYF
TRBJ2-5	TRBV6-5	CASSYSGLAGGRETQYF
TRBJ2-4	TRBV29-1	CSVVGQGIANIQYF
TRBJ2-5	TRBV5-1	CASSLALAGGKETQYF
TRBJ1-1	TRBV9	CASSLTPLGTEAFF
TRBJ2-4	TRBV15	CATSRAPILLAKNIQYF
TRBJ2-1	TRBV28	CASSLFGTGANEQFF
TRBJ2-2	TRBV19	CASSTRTDTGELFF
TRBJ1-6	TRBV7-8	CASSPVGGASSYNSPLHF
TRBJ2-5	TRBV10-3	CAISERLAGERDQETQYF
TRBJ2-3	TRBV7-7	CASSARGDTQYF
TRBJ2-2	TRBV7-9	CASSLGTAQGELFF
TRBJ2-4	TRBV3-1	CASSRTHENIQYF
TRBJ2-5	TRBV7-7	CASSSYGGEAETQYF
TRBJ1-6	TRBV10-3	CAISESGTGRNSPLHF
TRBJ1-5	TRBV28	CASSFPDGQLGGPQHF
TRBJ1-2	TRBV28	CASRLAGYGYTF
TRBJ2-1	TRBV10-3	CAISESRLAGFNEQFF
TRBJ1-5	TRBV2	CASSEDGYSNQPQHF
TRBJ1-2	TRBV30	CAWSKSREYYGYTF
TRBJ2-3	TRBV7-8	CASSIRVKGRGPTDTQYF
TRBJ2-1	TRBV2	CSQKDDPSKFF
TRBJ1-1	TRBV6-2/TRBV6-3	CASSQVSRVEAFF
TRBJ1-5	TRBV20-1	CSALPVGQPQHF
TRBJ2-1	TRBV4-1	CASSQEIARAAYNEQFF
TRBJ2-5	TRBV7-9	CASSLGRRGYQETQYF
TRBJ2-4	TRBV11-2	CASSDYRASNIQYF
TRBJ1-1	TRBV11-1	CASRHKANTEAFF
TRBJ1-1	TRBV2	CASGGQGMRVAFF
TRBJ2-7	TRBV20-1	CSARDRRPPYEQYF
TRBJ2-1	TRBV6-1	CASSKTGTSSMHEQFF
TRBJ2-1	TRBV7-9	CASSFGRGGSDEQFF
TRBJ1-3	TRBV2	CASKRVRVGNTIYF
TRBJ2-7	TRBV20-1	CSARLGGGSAYEQYF
TRBJ1-5	TRBV20-1	CSASWSRGGRNQPQHF
TRBJ1-5	TRBV28	CASRGTNQPQHF
TRBJ2-7	TRBV12-3/TRBV12-4	CASRPGSSYEQYF
TRBJ1-5	TRBV5-5	CASSFSSGQGIQPQHF
TRBJ2-5	TRBV2	CASSTSGGAGTQYF
TRBJ2-1	TRBV7-9	CASSSQTGGNEQFF
TRBJ2-7	TRBV10-3	CAISARSVGARGNEQYF
TRBJ2-5	TRBV6-2/TRBV6-3	CASSYYGRGETQYF